The 18 T cell receptor beta chains given below trace back to one sample, sequenced in a study of T cell repertoires in ileal Crohn's disease. Time point: neoterminal ileum biopsy at postoperative endoscopy, about 6 months after surgery. Using immunoSEQ multiplex PCR, the repertoire was profiled, and TCRdb retains in-frame clones only, with some absent. The sample lists more than 10,000 clones; approximately 78% were seen once. The specimen was ileal tissue. These receptors came from an adult with Crohn's disease.

The chain couples TRBV7-6 to TRBJ2-2; tentative D call: TRBD2 (6 bases). The germline CDR1 and CDR2 sequences are SGHVS and FNYEAQ. The CDR3 is made up of 11 amino acids. V was clipped by 5 bases and J by 11 bases, with 9 bases between them. CDR3 amino acids: CASSPAGELFF. The CDR3 region has the DNA TGTGCCAGCAGCCCCGCGGGAGAGCTGTTTTTT.

This clone was observed a single time. CDR3 protein: CASRGTANTGELFF. DNA for the CDR3: TGTGCCAGCAGGGGGACTGCGAACACCGGGGAGCTGTTTTTT. The chain combines TRBV9 with TRBJ2-2, with D maybe TRBD2 (6 bases). Germline CDR1 SGDLS, CDR2 YYNGEE. The CDR3 consists of 14 residues. V lost 5 bases, J lost 0 bases, and 8 bases lay in between.

A single count supports this clone. This chain joins TRBV6-1 and TRBJ2-3; 9 positions agree with TRBD2. Germline lookup yields CDR1 MNHNS and CDR2 SASEGT. The CDR3 sequence is 18 residues long. Unmatched junction bases numbered 9, after V lost 2 bases and J lost 0 bases. CDR3 DNA sequence: TGTGCCAGCAGTGAATCTGGGCCTAGCGGGACTAGCACAGATACGCAGTATTTT. Translated, it gives CASSESGPSGTSTDTQYF.

J is TRBJ1-3 and V is TRBV7-9; D is unresolved. V lost 4 bases, J lost 1 base, and 8 bases lay in between. The CDR3 has 14 residues. The germline V gene has CDR1 SEHNR and CDR2 FQNEAQ (reference sequence). CDR3 amino acids: CASSSRGSGNTIYF. The CDR3, as DNA: TGTGCCAGCAGCTCGCGGGGATCTGGAAACACCATATATTTT.

CDR3 coding DNA: TGTGCCAGCAGCCCAGGCCTCGTCACAGATACGCAGTATTTT. It yields the protein CASSPGLVTDTQYF. The gene calls are TRBV7-3 and TRBJ2-3; no clear D. CDR3 size: 14 residues. V gave up 5 bases and J gave up 2 bases, with 11 bases separating them. In germline, CDR1 is SGHTA, CDR2 FQGTGA.

V is TRBV28 and J is TRBJ1-2; tentative D call: TRBD1 (6 bases). The CDR3 has 13 amino acids. The V end was cut by 4 bases, the J end by 7 bases, with 13 bases between. The germline V gene encodes CDR1 MDHEN and CDR2 SYDVKM. The CDR3 spells CASSSPPGAGYTF. The CDR3, as DNA: TGTGCCAGCAGTTCACCCCCAGGGGCTGGCTACACCTTC.

V is TRBV9 and J is TRBJ2-3, with 12 bases that match TRBD2. V shed 3 bases, J shed 9 bases, and the junction held 14 bases outside the gene matches. Germline loops: CDR1 SGDLS, CDR2 YYNGEE. The CDR3 consists of 17 residues. The CDR3 nucleotides are TGTGCCAGCAGCGGAGGAGGGACTAGCGGGTCCGGGGGGACGCAGTATTTT. Translated, it gives CASSGGGTSGSGGTQYF.

This clone was seen a single time. The chain links TRBV19 to TRBJ1-2; 9 nucleotides agree with TRBD1. The CDR3 covers 16 residues. V shed 9 bases, J shed 7 bases, and the junction held 18 bases outside the gene matches. Germline-derived CDR1 and CDR2 are LNHDA and SQIVND (reference sequence). CDR3 DNA: TGTGCCAGCCGAAGGGGCACCCCGGGACAGGGCTTTGGCTACACCTTC. As protein: CASRRGTPGQGFGYTF.

The chain links TRBV4-1 to TRBJ1-6, with TRBD1 matching 9 bases. J lost 1 base, V lost 3 bases, and 10 bases had no gene match. CDR1 and CDR2 from the germline V gene are MGHRA and YSYEKL. This CDR3 is built from 19 residues. The CDR3 DNA sequence: TGCGCCAGCAGCCAGCCACAGGGGGCGGAGAGGTCCTATAATTCACCCCTCCACTTT. This translates into CASSQPQGAERSYNSPLHF.

This chain joins TRBV28 and TRBJ2-7, with 11 bases matching TRBD2. The trim removed 3 bases at V and 2 bases at J, leaving 12 bases unmatched. The CDR3 runs to 18 residues. The germline CDR1 and CDR2 sequences are MDHEN and SYDVKM. CDR3 sequence (DNA): TGTGCCAGCAGTTTTGAGGGGGTAGCGGGAGGGAATACCTACGAGCAGTACTTC. Protein sequence: CASSFEGVAGGNTYEQYF.

This clone was recorded a few times. V gene TRBV7-4 combines with J gene TRBJ2-7, with 7 bases identical to TRBD2. V gave up 0 bases and J gave up 7 bases; unmatched junction bases: 6. Germline CDR1 SGHVT, CDR2 SQSDAQ. The CDR3 is 14 amino acids. CDR3 nucleotides: TGTGCCAGCAGCTTAGCATTGGGACTATGGGAGCAGTACTTC. This translates into CASSLALGLWEQYF.

V gene TRBV4-1 combines with J gene TRBJ2-1; TRBD1 agrees at 9 bases. The CDR3 is made up of 15 amino acids. With V trimmed by 2 bases and J by 4 bases, 3 bases remained unmatched. From germline, CDR1 is MGHRA and CDR2 YSYEKL. CDR3 nucleotide sequence: TGCGCCAGCAGCCAATCCGGGACAGGGTACAATGAGCAGTTCTTC. Amino acid sequence: CASSQSGTGYNEQFF.

This clone has a single count. V usage is TRBV12-5 and J usage is TRBJ2-2; TRBD2 matches 14 bases. The CDR3 spans 17 residues. V dropped 4 bases and J dropped 4; count of bases not matched to a gene: 5. Germline CDR1 reads LGHNT; CDR2 reads FRNRAP. This CDR3 is CASGSGLAGVGTGELFF. The CDR3, as DNA: TGTGCTAGTGGTTCGGGACTAGCGGGAGTCGGCACCGGGGAGCTGTTTTTT. Full variable domain (outside the CDR3, taken from reference TRBV12-5 and TRBJ2-2): DARVTQTPRHKVTEMGQEVTMRCQPILGHNTVFWYRQTMMQGLELLAYFRNRAPLDDSGMPKDRFSAEMPDATLATLKIQPSEPRDSAVYFCASGSGLAGVGTGELFFGEGSRLTVL.

The chain links TRBV7-8 to TRBJ2-2, with D hard to call. V was shortened by 1 base and J by 5 bases, with 8 bases between the two germline ends. The CDR3 has 14 residues. From germline, CDR1 is SGHVS and CDR2 FQNEAQ. The CDR3 DNA reads TGTGCCAGCAGCTTAGAGCTGGAGACCGGGGAGCTGTTTTTT. Residues: CASSLELETGELFF.

This clone was found once. The chain recombines TRBV27 with TRBJ2-3; 8 nucleotides match TRBD2. The V gene end was trimmed by 2 bases and the J gene end by 2 bases; junction bases not matched to a gene: 6. This CDR3 has 16 residues. The germline V gene encodes CDR1 MNHEY and CDR2 SMNVEV (reference sequence). The CDR3 protein is CASSLRGGILTDTQYF. The CDR3 nucleotides are TGTGCCAGCAGTTTACGGGGGGGGATTCTCACAGATACGCAGTATTTT.

This clone was counted a single time. The CDR3 DNA reads TGTGCCAGCAGCTACTGCCGATCCAAACTGTTTTTT. This translates into CASSYCRSKLFF. The V gene is TRBV11-3, the J gene TRBJ1-4; D unclear. The CDR3 sequence is 12 residues long. Germline CDR1 is SGHNT and CDR2 is YENEEA. V lost 4 bases to trimming and J lost 11 bases, with 11 bases between them.

V usage is TRBV4-3 and J usage is TRBJ2-1, with D maybe TRBD1 (5 bases). The CDR3 contains 16 residues. V lost 1 base to trimming and J lost 5 bases, with 15 bases between them. Germline V gene sequence: CDR1 LGHNA, CDR2 YSLEER. CDR3 protein: CASSQVRGQGHNEQFF. DNA for the CDR3: TGCGCCAGCAGCCAAGTAAGGGGCCAAGGGCACAATGAGCAGTTCTTC.

This chain links TRBV19 with TRBJ1-6; D unclear. Germline CDR1 LNHDA, CDR2 SQIVND (reference sequence). CDR3 size: 16 residues. Trimming pared 0 bases from V and 7 bases from J, leaving 13 bases between. CDR3 residues: CASSIDKQSSNSPLHF. The CDR3 bases are TGTGCCAGTAGTATAGACAAACAGTCGTCCAATTCACCCCTCCACTTT. The whole variable domain, remainder taken from reference TRBV19 and TRBJ1-6, is DGGITQSPKYLFRKEGQNVTLSCEQNLNHDAMYWYRQDPGQGLRLIYYSQIVNDFQKGDIAEGYSVSREKKESFPLTVTSAQKNPTAFYLCASSIDKQSSNSPLHFGNGTRLTVT.